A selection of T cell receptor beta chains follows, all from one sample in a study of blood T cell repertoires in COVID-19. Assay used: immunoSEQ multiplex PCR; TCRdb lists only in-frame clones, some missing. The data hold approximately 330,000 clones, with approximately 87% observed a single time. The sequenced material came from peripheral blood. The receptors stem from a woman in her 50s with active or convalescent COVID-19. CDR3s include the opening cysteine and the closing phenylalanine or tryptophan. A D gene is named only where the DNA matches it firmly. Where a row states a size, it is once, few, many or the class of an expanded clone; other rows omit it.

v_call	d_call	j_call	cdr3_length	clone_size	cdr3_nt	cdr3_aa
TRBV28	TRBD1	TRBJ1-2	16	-	TGTGCCAGCAGAGGCCCGGTGGGACAGGACGCCTATGGCTACACCTTC	CASRGPVGQDAYGYTF
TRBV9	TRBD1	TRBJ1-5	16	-	TGTGCCAGCAGCGGCCCGAACAGGGGGCTCGATCAGCCCCAGCATTTT	CASSGPNRGLDQPQHF
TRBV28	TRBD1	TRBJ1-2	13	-	TGTGCCAGCAGTACGACAGGGGGCTATGGCTACACCTTC	CASSTTGGYGYTF
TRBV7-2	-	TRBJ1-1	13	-	TGTGCCAGCACCCGAATATCGGGCACTGAAGCTTTCTTT	CASTRISGTEAFF
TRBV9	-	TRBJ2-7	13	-	TGTGCCAGCAGCGTAGAACAGGGCTACGAGCAGTACTTC	CASSVEQGYEQYF
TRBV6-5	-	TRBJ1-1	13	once	TGTGCCAGCAGGGCGGACAGGAACACTGAAGCTTTCTTT	CASRADRNTEAFF
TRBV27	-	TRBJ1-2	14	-	TGTGCCAGCAGTTTTGCAGGGGCTAACTATGGCTACACCTTC	CASSFAGANYGYTF
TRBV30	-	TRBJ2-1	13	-	TGTGCCTGGACTAGTGCAATGTCGAATGAGCAGTTCTTC	CAWTSAMSNEQFF
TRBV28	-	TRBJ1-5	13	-	TGTGCCAGCAGTTTTGCGGGGAATCAGCCCCAGCATTTT	CASSFAGNQPQHF
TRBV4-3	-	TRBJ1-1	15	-	TGCGCCAGCAGCCAAGATCTCGGGGGTTACACTGAAGCTTTCTTT	CASSQDLGGYTEAFF
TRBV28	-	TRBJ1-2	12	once	TGTGCCAGCAGTTTAACAGTCTATGGCTACACCTTC	CASSLTVYGYTF
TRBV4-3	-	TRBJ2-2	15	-	TGCGCCAGCAGCCAAAATCCAGGGGTTACCGGGGAGCTGTTTTTT	CASSQNPGVTGELFF
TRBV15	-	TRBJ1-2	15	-	TGTGCCACCAGCTTCACACAGGGACAAGGCTATGGCTACACCTTC	CATSFTQGQGYGYTF
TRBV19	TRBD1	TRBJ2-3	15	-	TGTGCCAGTAGTATTTGGACAGGTTACACAGATACGCAGTATTTT	CASSIWTGYTDTQYF
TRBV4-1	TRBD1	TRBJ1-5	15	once	TGCGCCAGCAGCCAAGGGGGGACAGGGAATCAGCCCCAGCATTTT	CASSQGGTGNQPQHF
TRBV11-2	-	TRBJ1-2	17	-	TGTGCCAGCAGCTTAGAACCCCTTTACCACCCCCAGGGTGGCTACACCTTC	CASSLEPLYHPQGGYTF
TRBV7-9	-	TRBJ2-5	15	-	TGTGCCAGCAGACGAGGACAGCGGACATTAGAGACCCAGTACTTC	CASRRGQRTLETQYF
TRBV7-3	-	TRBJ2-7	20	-	TGTGCCAGCAGCTTCCTATCCCCTCTTGCTCAATCCAGGGAAGACTACGAGCAGTACTTC	CASSFLSPLAQSREDYEQYF